Listed below are T cell receptor beta chains from one sample, sequenced in a study of cytomegalovirus exposure and HLA in healthy donors. Only in-frame clones appear in the TCRdb table, and some are missing; sequencing was by immunoSEQ multiplex PCR. The sample contains around 200,000 clones, roughly 88% of which appear only once. Sequenced sample: PBMCs. Receptors originate from a woman under 30 in good health and CMV-seronegative. The CDR3 runs from the conserved cysteine through the conserved F or W. The D gene is left open where the match is weak.

CDR3	DNA	length	D	V	J
CASSLVGAPYEQYF	TGTGCCAGCAGCTTGGTGGGGGCTCCCTACGAGCAGTACTTC	14	-	TRBV5-4	TRBJ2-7
CASSLGERAFF	TGTGCCAGCAGCTTGGGGGAGAGGGCTTTCTTT	11	-	TRBV5-4	TRBJ1-1
CASSLNWAGKTTNEKLFF	TGTGCCAGCAGCTTAAATTGGGCAGGGAAGACAACTAATGAAAAACTGTTTTTT	18	-	TRBV11-3	TRBJ1-4
CASSFSDPRAGANVLTF	TGTGCCAGCAGTTTTTCGGACCCCAGGGCTGGGGCCAACGTCCTGACTTTC	17	-	TRBV27	TRBJ2-6
CASSLRTGMNTEAFF	TGTGCCAGCAGCCTTCGGACGGGGATGAACACTGAAGCTTTCTTT	15	-	TRBV14	TRBJ1-1
CASSLQPLAGDRNEQFF	TGTGCCAGCAGCTTACAGCCACTAGCGGGAGACCGCAATGAGCAGTTCTTC	17	TRBD2	TRBV7-2	TRBJ2-1
CATSKVVAGMEWGTGELFF	TGTGCCACCAGCAAAGTGGTCGCAGGGATGGAATGGGGCACCGGGGAGCTGTTTTTT	19	-	TRBV15	TRBJ2-2
CASSLTSGRDTQYF	TGTGCCAGCAGTTTGACTAGCGGGAGAGATACGCAGTATTTT	14	TRBD2	TRBV6-6	TRBJ2-3
CASSLGRGNTEAFF	TGTGCCAGCAGCTTGGGACGGGGGAACACTGAAGCTTTCTTT	14	-	TRBV5-6	TRBJ1-1
CASSVDKNTEAFF	TGTGCCAGCAGCGTCGACAAGAACACTGAAGCTTTCTTT	13	-	TRBV25-1	TRBJ1-1
CASSLGLDPDIHSYEQYF	TGTGCCAGCAGCTTGGGACTAGACCCTGACATTCATTCCTACGAGCAGTACTTC	18	-	TRBV5-5	TRBJ2-7
CASSPASEDQPQHF	TGTGCCAGCTCACCGGCCAGCGAAGATCAGCCCCAGCATTTT	14	-	TRBV18	TRBJ1-5
CAISELTGGEQFF	TGTGCCATCAGTGAGCTGACAGGGGGTGAGCAGTTCTTC	13	TRBD1	TRBV10-3	TRBJ2-1
CASSLCVSANEKLFF	TGTGCCAGCAGTTTATGCGTGTCAGCTAATGAAAAACTGTTTTTT	15	-	TRBV28	TRBJ1-4